This TCR beta chain was sequenced during a study of shared clonotypes between healthy human individuals (TCRdb year 2020). Concerning the study at large: A couple of women and three men aged 18 to 49 years were included in the cohort. For each donor, three plates each were used for CD4 naive and CD4 memory, two plates were used for CD8 naive, and one plate was used for CD8 memory. To estimate repertoire size and how much clonotype sharing occurs between individuals, the study deeply sequenced the blood TCR repertoires of several healthy adults. Different laboratories and diverse techniques were used to prepare libraries and sequence TCR repertoires, to increase sequencing depth and limit assay-specific biases. Per donor, leukapheresis produced somewhere between about 0.94 and 9.5 billion PBMCs.

Counted from cysteine to phenylalanine, this CDR3 has 15 amino acids. Only the CDR3 DNA stays, 45 bases, in frame from base 1. Between the V and J ends, shortened by 6 bases and 2 bases respectively, the junction contains 16 bases. From the germline V gene (reference sequence), CDR1 is SGHKS and CDR2 is YYEKEE. TCR CDR3 regions were amplified from genomic DNA by multiplex PCR using the deep immunoSEQ assay. Extracted genomic DNA from each cell subset was spread evenly across all wells of several immunoSEQ 96-well plates, with each plate serving as a replicate. For sorted subsets, around 0.2 ug of genomic DNA, equivalent to some 30,000 T cell genomes, went into each replicate PCR. Purified libraries were quantified with a Qubit 3.0 fluorometer, sized on a Bioanalyzer 2100, and re-quantified with the KAPA Library Quantification kit. A separate single-read 150-cycle Illumina NextSeq 550 flow cell was used to sequence each immunoSEQ 96-well plate. As for how the authors treated the data: Because the immunoSEQ output held only junctional sequences and lacked quality scores, the filtering could not match the filtering applied to full-length reads. To assign V/J genes and CDR3, sequences were annotated against IMGT germline references using PyIR, a Python wrapper for IgBLAST v1.9. Reads were removed for weak V/J assignments (E-value above 1e-6), missing CDR3, stop codons, out-of-frame junctions, or ambiguous translated residues. V3J clonotypes were defined by identical inferred V gene, J gene, and CDR3 amino acid sequence. The percentage overlap between two repertoires was calculated by dividing the number of shared unique clonotypes by the size of the smaller repertoire. RTK rarefaction, the Chao1 estimator, and Recon v2.1 estimates of unobserved clonotypes were used to assess repertoire richness. Generation probabilities were computed with OLGA for all TCRbeta clonotypes obtained by the gDNA method from several donors. TCRdb took over this immuneACCESS table, retaining in-frame rearrangements with V and J assigned. Such tables are incomplete; in checked studies, under half of the missing clones stem from an unresolved V gene, and the remainder is unexplained. The DNA was the basis for D and trimming; V, J and clone size are from that table. The sample table contains around 2.5 million clones; only one count was recorded for 80% to 95% of them. The ten largest clones take up roughly 0.36% of the sample.

The donors were healthy, HIV-negative adults with no recently reported acute infections or vaccinations. Every donor was a Caucasian adult residing in Nashville, Tennessee, USA. Magnetic negative selection was used to enrich CD4+ T cells, after which naive cells were positively selected on CD45RA and the negative fraction became the memory subset. Blood was obtained by leukapheresis, after which PBMCs were separated by Ficoll-Histopaque density gradient centrifugation and cryopreserved in liquid nitrogen vapor phase. Analytical flow cytometry was used to check the purity and quantity of each magnetically sorted T cell population. Genomic DNA was isolated from each sorted fraction and quantified by UV absorbance on a Nanodrop 2000c. On this clone: Its antigen target is currently unknown. Nothing much larger sits one base from this clone, and base qualities are not available.

Study-wide findings and limitations: Roughly 5.2% of naive CD4, around 3.6% of naive CD8, roughly 2.4% of memory CD4, and approximately 0.39% of memory CD8 clonotypes were shared across several donors. Estimated clonotype richness was generally larger for naive than for memory subsets. Based on pairwise subsampling, the degree of clonotype sharing among donors was expected to be affected by sequencing depth. Compared with non-shared clonotypes, clonotypes shared by all four sorted-subset donors had higher generation probabilities. Rarefaction of sorted-subset datasets indicated incomplete sequencing despite the large sequencing depth. Sampling was limited to blood, and TCR repertoires in tissue likely differ from TCR repertoires in blood. The genetic and exposure-history diversity represented was limited by the small number of donors.

The chain was built from TRBV5-5 and TRBJ2-3; the D segment cannot be called with confidence. Sequencing was done on a sample of naive CD4+ T cells from PBMCs. The cell subset or site tag for this specimen amounts to: CD45RA+ positively selected. The sequence came from a man aged 18 to 35 in good health. Some clones in this sample may be carry-over from other donors' samples. The nucleotide sequence reads as follows: TGTGCCAGCACCCTTTTCGTGGGAAACACAGATACGCAGTATTTT. Protein translation: CASTLFVGNTDTQYF. The entire variable domain, with the stretches around the CDR3 drawn from the reference TRBV5-5 and TRBJ2-3 proteins, is DAGVTQSPTHLIKTRGQQVTLRCSPISGHKSVSWYQQVLGQGPQFIFQYYEKEERGRGNFPDRFSARQFPNYSSELNVNALLLGDSALYLCASTLFVGNTDTQYFGPGTRLTVL.